The rows below give T cell receptor beta chains drawn from one sample of a study of neurological immune-mediated disorders. One entry per CDR3 protein results from TCRdb running MiXCR on the 5' RACE reads. The sample includes tens of thousands of distinct CDR3 sequences, 10% to 13% of them seen just once. Source material: PBMCs. Receptors originate from a middle-aged woman with HTLV-1-associated myelopathy (HAM/TSP). Each CDR3 is given with its conserved first and last residue. The D gene is left open where the match is weak. Size is stated for part of the rows, as once, few or many counts, or as a class when the clone is expanded.

size,D,J,V,DNA,CDR3
many,-,TRBJ1-2,TRBV7-2,TGTGCCAGCAGCTCCGGGACGGATAACTATGGCTACACCTTC,CASSSGTDNYGYTF
many,-,TRBJ1-3,TRBV20-1,TGCAGTGCTAGAGAGGGACTTCGCGGCTCGGTCTCTGGAAACACCATATATTTT,CSAREGLRGSVSGNTIYF
many,-,TRBJ2-1,TRBV7-9,TGTGCCAGCAGCTTTCTGGAGGACAATGAGCAGTTCTTC,CASSFLEDNEQFF
-,-,TRBJ2-1,TRBV21-1,TGTGCCAGCATCGATCCTAGCGGGGGGTCGTGCAATGAGCAGTTCTTC,CASIDPSGGSCNEQFF
many,-,TRBJ1-1,TRBV27,TGTGCCAGCAGTCCCTACACGGGCACTGAAGCTTTCTTT,CASSPYTGTEAFF
-,TRBD2,TRBJ2-3,TRBV20-1,TGCATTGCTATTGGGACTAGTGGGGGGTCCTCTAGCACAGATACGCAGTATTTT,CIAIGTSGGSSSTDTQYF
-,-,TRBJ1-1,TRBV12-3/TRBV12-4,TGTGCCAACAGTAACATTGGCTTAAGGGCTTTATTT,CANSNIGLRALF
many,-,TRBJ1-1,TRBV2,TGTGCCAGCAGTGAAGGGCCTTGGAGAAAGGTGTTCTTT,CASSEGPWRKVFF
many,-,TRBJ2-5,TRBV10-2,TGCGCCAGCAGGGGAGGACTCCAGACCCAGTACTTC,CASRGGLQTQYF
many,TRBD1,TRBJ1-4,TRBV5-5,TGTGCCAGCAGCTTGTTACCTCAGGGGGCTGCTGAAAAACTGTTTTTT,CASSLLPQGAAEKLFF
medium-sized,TRBD2,TRBJ2-7,TRBV5-1,TGCGCCAGCAGCTTGGCCGGTAGCGGGGAATCCGAGCAGTACTTC,CASSLAGSGESEQYF
many,TRBD2,TRBJ2-5,TRBV5-1,TGCGCCAGCAGCCCCGGGGGGAAGGAGACCCAGTACTTC,CASSPGGKETQYF
few,-,TRBJ1-1,TRBV12-3/TRBV12-4,TGTGCCAGCAGTTTAGCCAGGCGTGACACTGAAGCTTTCTTT,CASSLARRDTEAFF
many,-,TRBJ2-5,TRBV20-1,TGCAGTGCTAGAGATCTCCCAGGGAGGCAAGAGACCCAGTACTTC,CSARDLPGRQETQYF
many,TRBD2,TRBJ2-1,TRBV5-1,TGCGCCAGCAGCTCGGTTTTTGGCGGGGGGGCAGTTAATGAGCAGTTCTTC,CASSSVFGGGAVNEQFF
many,-,TRBJ2-1,TRBV20-1,TGCAGTGCTCTGGGCCCTTCTGGGAAGCAGTTCTTC,CSALGPSGKQFF
many,-,TRBJ2-7,TRBV30,TGTGCCTGGAGTGTCGGAGGGACCTACGAGCAGTACTTC,CAWSVGGTYEQYF
many,TRBD1,TRBJ1-2,TRBV6-2/TRBV6-3,TGTGCCAGCACCCACCCTTGGGACAGTAACTATGGCTACACCTTC,CASTHPWDSNYGYTF
many,TRBD2,TRBJ2-2,TRBV7-8,TGTGCCAGCAGCTTACTGGCTAGCGGGGGCCTCACCGGGGAGCTGTTTTTT,CASSLLASGGLTGELFF
many,TRBD1,TRBJ2-7,TRBV5-5,TGTGCCAGCATCGCCCGGGACAGACCGTACGAGCAGTACTTC,CASIARDRPYEQYF
-,-,TRBJ2-4,TRBV18,TGTGCCAGCTCTTGGACAGTCTCCAAAAACATTCAGTACTTC,CASSWTVSKNIQYF
-,TRBD1,TRBJ1-3,TRBV20-1,TGCAGTGCTCCGGGACAGGGTTCTGGAAACACCATATATTTT,CSAPGQGSGNTIYF
many,TRBD1,TRBJ2-7,TRBV10-3,TGTGCCATCAGTAGGACAGGGGGCCCCTACGAGCAGTACTTC,CAISRTGGPYEQYF
many,-,TRBJ2-1,TRBV5-1,TGCGCCAGCAGCTTGGGGGTCGGCTACAATGAGCAGTTCTTC,CASSLGVGYNEQFF
many,-,TRBJ1-1,TRBV29-1,TGCAGCGTTGATGAGCGGAGAATGGCTTTCTTT,CSVDERRMAFF
many,-,TRBJ1-1,TRBV10-3,TGTGCCATCAGCGTGGCCTTGAACACTGAAGCTTTCTTT,CAISVALNTEAFF
many,-,TRBJ1-5,TRBV6-5,TGTGCCAGCAGTGAAACGACAGGATGGCCCCAGCATTTT,CASSETTGWPQHF
many,TRBD1,TRBJ1-1,TRBV3-1,TGTGCCAGCAGCCCCCAGGACAGGGTCACTGAAGCTTTCTTT,CASSPQDRVTEAFF
many,-,TRBJ2-4,TRBV7-2,TGTGCCAGCAGCTTAGCGGGTAGTGGTAGGAGCATTCAGTACTTC,CASSLAGSGRSIQYF